This T cell receptor (beta chain) is from a study of OX40 agonist ivuxolimab in advanced cancers. Study details: Six ivuxolimab dose levels, 0.01 to 10 mg/kg, were given intravenously every 2 weeks. Partial responses were observed in three patients, of whom one had hepatocellular carcinoma and two had cutaneous melanoma.

The V and J ends lost 0 bases and 4 bases respectively, with 23 bases between them. This CDR3 spans 18 amino acids. Germline CDR1 reads SGHKS; CDR2 reads YYEKEE (reference sequence). Sequencing used immunoSEQ multiplex PCR; TCRdb keeps in-frame clones, though not all of them. The sample has tens of thousands of clones; 90% are singletons. The chain joins TRBV5-5 to TRBJ2-7, with a possible D match to TRBD1 (6 bases). The sample here was CD4+ or CD8+ T cells sorted from blood, taken in a trial of the OX40 agonist ivuxolimab. The sequence was collected from an adult with an advanced solid tumor such as melanoma, head and neck, liver or kidney cancer. As DNA, the CDR3 is TGTGCCAGCAGCTTGGCCTCGGCAGGGGAGTTGGCCCTTTACGAGCAGTACTTC. This gives the protein CASSLASAGELALYEQYF.